The text below deals with one T cell receptor (beta chain). Here immunoSEQ multiplex PCR was the method, and the copy in TCRdb shows in-frame clones only, minus some. The sample holds 110,000 or so clones, over 65% seen once. The data are from a study of cytomegalovirus exposure and HLA in healthy donors. The CDR3 runs 14 residues. CDR1 and CDR2 (germline): SEHNR, FQNEAQ (reference sequence). V dropped 5 bases and J dropped 8; count of bases not matched to a gene: 11. The source is a woman aged 25 to 39 in good health and CMV-seronegative. Input material: PBMCs. The chain is built from TRBV7-9 and TRBJ1-2; 7 bases line up with TRBD1. The CDR3 loop is CASSEGQVPGGYTF. Written as DNA, the CDR3 is TGTGCCAGCAGCGAAGGACAGGTCCCGGGGGGCTACACCTTC.